This is a list of T cell receptor beta chains from one sample in a study of regulatory T cells in long-lasting Graves disease. Each CDR3 protein gets one entry after TCRdb re-called the multiplex PCR reads with MiXCR. The sample yields more than 400,000 distinct CDR3 sequences, roughly 16% seen once. A further study also used this sample, focusing on T cells in Graves' hyperthyroidism and ophthalmopathy.

The starting material was peripheral blood mononuclear cells (PBMCs), obtained at new diagnosis, from a patient treated with antithyroid drugs. Source of these receptors: a man between 40 and 49 years old with Graves disease. Each CDR3 is given with its conserved first and last residue. Fields, in order: D gene, clone size, V gene, J gene, CDR3 protein, CDR3 DNA. A D gene is named only where the DNA matches it firmly. Part of the rows lack a size; the others show once, few, many or a class for expanded clones.

>.|many|TRBV5-1|TRBJ2-7
CASSLGHSYEQYF
TGTGCCAGCAGCTTGGGACACTCCTACGAGCAGTACTTC
>.|few|TRBV6-2/TRBV6-3|TRBJ2-1
CASSYMGEQFF
TGTGCCAGCAGTTACATGGGTGAGCAGTTCTTC
>.|many|TRBV20-1|TRBJ2-1
CSARVSGLSSYNEQFF
TGCAGTGCTAGAGTAAGCGGGCTGAGCTCCTACAATGAGCAGTTCTTC
>TRBD2|.|TRBV7-3|TRBJ2-1
CASSQRVTSGNNEQFF
TGTGCCAGCAGCCAACGTGTGACTAGCGGTAACAATGAGCAGTTCTTC
>.|many|TRBV3-1|TRBJ2-2
CASSLSGGANTGELFF
TGTGCCAGCAGCCTAAGTGGCGGAGCTAACACCGGGGAGCTGTTTTTT
>.|.|TRBV24-1|TRBJ2-3
CATSALGGPDTQYF
TGTGCCACCAGTGCCTTAGGGGGGCCAGATACGCAGTATTTT
>.|many|TRBV6-1|TRBJ2-7
CASSENSSYEQYF
TGTGCCAGCAGTGAAAACAGCTCCTACGAGCAGTACTTC
>.|few|TRBV5-1|TRBJ2-5
CASSLDSYQETQYF
TGCGCCAGCAGCTTGGACAGTTACCAAGAGACCCAGTACTTC
>.|many|TRBV28|TRBJ1-6
CASTPFERVWGSPLHF
TGTGCCAGCACCCCCTTCGAAAGGGTCTGGGGATCACCCCTCCACTTT
>.|many|TRBV11-1|TRBJ1-1
CASSPRGIYGTEAFF
TGTGCCAGCAGCCCCAGGGGTATTTATGGCACTGAAGCTTTCTTT
>.|.|TRBV5-1|TRBJ2-7
CASSSGLSTYEQYF
TGCGCCAGCAGCTCTGGACTGTCAACCTACGAGCAGTACTTC
>TRBD1|many|TRBV28|TRBJ1-1
CASSPQTGRETEAFF
TGTGCCAGCAGTCCACAGACAGGGAGGGAAACTGAAGCTTTCTTT
>.|many|TRBV4-2|TRBJ2-5
CASSPNERQETQYF
TGTGCCAGCAGCCCCAACGAGAGACAAGAGACCCAGTACTTC
>.|many|TRBV20-1|TRBJ2-7
CSARRDGEQYF
TGCAGTGCTAGAAGGGATGGCGAGCAGTACTTC
>TRBD1|.|TRBV27|TRBJ1-5
CASSRKQGENQPQHF
TGTGCCAGCAGTCGAAAACAGGGGGAGAATCAGCCCCAGCATTTT
>TRBD1|.|TRBV9|TRBJ1-1
CASSGTGSGTEAFF
TGTGCCAGCAGCGGGACAGGGAGCGGGACTGAAGCTTTCTTT
>.|many|TRBV29-1|TRBJ2-7
CSVRTLYSYEQYF
TGCAGCGTGCGGACACTCTACTCCTACGAGCAGTACTTC
>.|few|TRBV7-2|TRBJ1-6
CASSLATEVYSPLHF
TGTGCCAGCAGCTTAGCAACAGAGGTTTATTCACCCCTCCACTTT
>.|many|TRBV20-1|TRBJ2-1
CSARDGGDYNEQFF
TGCAGTGCTAGAGATGGCGGGGACTACAATGAGCAGTTCTTC
>.|many|TRBV5-1|TRBJ1-2
CASSLEPSGGYTF
TGCGCCAGCAGCTTGGAGCCCTCAGGCGGCTACACCTTC
>.|many|TRBV20-1|TRBJ1-5
CSAPLESWTGQHF
TGCAGTGCTCCTCTTGAATCGTGGACTGGTCAGCATTTT
>TRBD2|many|TRBV5-1|TRBJ2-1
CASSPAGETYNEQFF
TGCGCCAGCAGTCCAGCGGGAGAAACCTACAATGAGCAGTTCTTC
>.|few|TRBV3-1|TRBJ2-1
CASSQDGSSYNEQFF
TGTGCCAGCAGCCAAGACGGGAGCTCCTACAATGAGCAGTTCTTC
>.|many|TRBV5-1|TRBJ2-7
CASSFGRDTYEQYF
TGTGCCAGCAGCTTCGGCAGAGATACCTACGAGCAGTACTTC
>.|once|TRBV11-3|TRBJ2-7
CASSLWVGEIYEQYF
TGTGCCAGCAGCTTGTGGGTCGGGGAAATATACGAGCAGTACTTC
>TRBD1|.|TRBV7-9|TRBJ2-3
CASSSNRGDRFMDTQYF
TGTGCCAGCAGCTCGAACAGAGGGGACAGATTCATGGATACGCAGTATTTT
>TRBD1|many|TRBV28|TRBJ1-2
CASSAPAGDRGEDYGYTF
TGTGCCAGCAGTGCGCCCGCGGGGGACAGGGGAGAAGACTATGGCTACACCTTC
>.|many|TRBV7-3|TRBJ2-1
CASSQRSVGNEQFF
TGTGCCAGCAGCCAAAGGTCGGTTGGTAATGAGCAGTTCTTC
>TRBD1|few|TRBV11-2|TRBJ1-4
CASSQAGTGNEKLFF
TGTGCCAGCAGCCAAGCCGGGACAGGGAATGAAAAACTGTTTTTT
>.|few|TRBV12-3/TRBV12-4|TRBJ2-3
CASSSAGHFSTDTQYF
TGTGCCAGCAGTTCGGCAGGGCACTTTAGCACAGATACGCAGTATTTT
>.|.|TRBV12-3/TRBV12-4|TRBJ2-3
CAIQFGIPTDTQYF
TGTGCCATCCAGTTTGGGATACCCACAGATACGCAGTATTTT
>.|few|TRBV12-5|TRBJ1-3
CASGLVQTRQSGNTIYF
TGTGCTAGTGGTTTGGTACAAACGCGTCAGTCTGGAAACACCATATATTTT
>TRBD1|many|TRBV20-1|TRBJ1-6
CSARDMSGGLNSPLHF
TGCAGTGCTAGAGATATGTCAGGGGGCTTAAATTCACCCCTCCACTTT
>.|many|TRBV2|TRBJ2-7
CASRWDTYEQYF
TGTGCCAGCAGGTGGGACACCTACGAGCAGTACTTC
>.|few|TRBV20-1|TRBJ1-5
CSASYIQGTVYQPQHF
TGCAGTGCTTCTTATATACAGGGTACCGTTTATCAGCCCCAGCATTTT
>TRBD2|few|TRBV20-1|TRBJ2-3
CSARTSGSRDTQYF
TGCAGTGCTAGGACTAGCGGGAGTCGGGATACGCAGTATTTT
>.|.|TRBV27|TRBJ2-2
CATSPLRGELFF
TGTGCCACTTCTCCCCTCCGCGGGGAGCTGTTTTTT